Below are 25 T cell receptor beta chains sequenced from a single sample in a study of shared clonotypes between healthy human individuals. TCRdb's copy holds only in-frame clones and misses some; the assay was immunoSEQ multiplex PCR. The sample lists about 510,000 clones, about four fifths occurring once. Sequenced: PBMCs. All receptors come from a woman in her forties in good health. Some clones in this sample may be carry-over from other donors' samples.

The rearrangement links TRBV19 to TRBJ2-1; D is undetermined. Germline CDR1 is LNHDA and CDR2 is SQIVND (reference sequence). This CDR3 has 16 amino acids. V gave up 4 bases and J gave up 2 bases, with 15 bases separating them. The CDR3 loop is CASSNLAGFPYNEQFF. The CDR3 DNA is TGTGCCAGTAGTAACCTTGCAGGCTTCCCCTACAATGAGCAGTTCTTC.

V usage is TRBV9 and J usage is TRBJ1-1; D ambiguous. V shed 2 bases and J shed 5 bases, with 13 bases lying between them. CDR3 length equals 14 residues. From germline, CDR1 is SGDLS and CDR2 YYNGEE. The CDR3 loop reads CASSVRSIGTEAFF. The DNA for the CDR3 is TGTGCCAGCAGCGTTCGCTCAATTGGGACTGAAGCTTTCTTT. The entire variable domain, with the rest obtained from reference TRBV9 and TRBJ1-1, is as follows: DSGVTQTPKHLITATGQRVTLRCSPRSGDLSVYWYQQSLDQGLQFLIQYYNGEERAKGNILERFSAQQFPDLHSELNLSSLELGDSALYFCASSVRSIGTEAFFGQGTRLTVV.

The J gene is TRBJ2-3, the V gene TRBV4-1; D gene uncertain. Germline CDR1 and CDR2: MGHRA and YSYEKL. This CDR3 comprises 14 residues. Deletions cut 0 bases from V and 5 bases from J, with 9 bases between. The CDR3 DNA reads TGCGCCAGCAGCCAAGATCCTAGAGAAGATACGCAGTATTTT. Its translation: CASSQDPREDTQYF.

The chain links TRBV7-9 to TRBJ2-1, with 9 bases matching TRBD1. V lost 5 bases and J lost 8; bases outside the gene matches: 7. There are 14 residues in the CDR3. Germline V gene sequence: CDR1 SEHNR, CDR2 FQNEAQ (reference sequence). The CDR3 loop reads CASSKPDRGDEQFF. CDR3 DNA: TGTGCCAGCAGCAAACCGGACAGGGGCGATGAGCAGTTCTTC.

This clone turned up a few times. V usage is TRBV7-3 and J usage is TRBJ2-3, with unresolved D. The CDR3 totals 13 residues. Trimming pared 6 bases from V and 5 bases from J, leaving 12 bases between. Germline V gene sequence: CDR1 SGHTA, CDR2 FQGTGA. CDR3 protein: CASSRAPLDTQYF. Here the CDR3 DNA reads TGTGCCAGCAGTCGGGCCCCCTTAGATACGCAGTATTTT. Full variable domain (remainder filled in from reference TRBV7-3 and TRBJ2-3): GAGVSQTPSNKVTEKGKYVELRCDPISGHTALYWYRQSLGQGPEFLIYFQGTGAADDSGLPNDRFFAVRPEGSVSTLKIQRTERGDSAVYLCASSRAPLDTQYFGPGTRLTVL.

This sequence joins TRBV5-1 and TRBJ2-1; the match to TRBD1 covers 7 bases. This CDR3 region has 16 residues. Unmatched junction bases numbered 9, after V lost 0 bases and J lost 6 bases. Per the germline V gene, CDR1 is SGHRS and CDR2 is YFSETQ. The CDR3 loop is CASSLGGGPVTNEQFF. The CDR3 coding sequence is TGCGCCAGCAGCTTGGGAGGGGGCCCGGTCACCAATGAGCAGTTCTTC.

The V gene is TRBV29-1, the J gene TRBJ2-1; D may correspond to TRBD1 or TRBD2 (5 bases each). The CDR3 is made up of 15 amino acids. CDR1 is SQVTM and CDR2 is ANQGSEA in the germline V gene. Trimming took off 1 base at V and 6 bases at J, with 16 bases between the two ends. DNA for the CDR3: TGCAGCGTTGAAGTCTTCCAGGGACCAACCAATGAGCAGTTCTTC. Residues: CSVEVFQGPTNEQFF.

The genes are TRBV27 and TRBJ2-6; D remains unclear. The CDR3 has 14 residues. Germline CDR1 reads MNHEY; CDR2 reads SMNVEV (reference sequence). Deletions cut 1 base from V and 4 bases from J, with 5 bases between. CDR3: CASSLYRGANVLTF. DNA for the CDR3: TGTGCCAGCAGTTTATATAGAGGGGCCAACGTCCTGACTTTC.

CDR3 sequence (DNA): TGTGCCAGCAGTGCCTCCCGAGGAGAAGGATACGAGCAGTACTTC. It encodes CASSASRGEGYEQYF. V usage is TRBV6-1 and J usage is TRBJ2-7; D remains unclear. Germline lookup yields CDR1 MNHNS and CDR2 SASEGT. Trimming removed 4 bases from V and 4 bases from J, with 17 bases in between. The CDR3 loop spans 15 amino acids.

This sequence joins TRBV7-6 and TRBJ1-2; 10 bases agree with TRBD1. Germline V lookup: CDR1 SGHVS, CDR2 FNYEAQ. V was pared by 4 bases and J by 2 bases, with 4 bases of the junction left unmatched. CDR3 length: 15 residues. CDR3 DNA sequence: TGTGCCAGCAGCTACCCGGGACAGGGGAACTATGGCTACACCTTC. The encoded protein is CASSYPGQGNYGYTF.

This chain connects TRBV7-2 to TRBJ2-3; maybe TRBD2 (5 bases). CDR3 length: 16 amino acids. CDR1 SGHTA and CDR2 FQGNSA come from the germline V gene. Trimming cost V 1 base and J 2 bases, with 13 bases left between them. CDR3 bases: TGTGCCAGCAGCTTAGATTCCAGCGGTAACACAGATACGCAGTATTTT. Translation gives CASSLDSSGNTDTQYF.

CDR3 amino acids: CASSLGTSGGADTQYF. As DNA, the CDR3 is TGTGCCAGCAGCTTAGGGACTAGCGGGGGTGCAGATACGCAGTATTTT. The chain is built from TRBV7-3 and TRBJ2-3, with 14 positions matching TRBD2. The V segment lost 2 bases and the J segment 4 bases; nucleotides outside the gene matches: 2. CDR3 length equals 16 residues. Germline V gene lookup returns CDR1 SGHTA and CDR2 FQGTGA. Combining the CDR3 with reference TRBV7-3 and TRBJ2-3 gives the whole variable domain GAGVSQTPSNKVTEKGKYVELRCDPISGHTALYWYRQSLGQGPEFLIYFQGTGAADDSGLPNDRFFAVRPEGSVSTLKIQRTERGDSAVYLCASSLGTSGGADTQYFGPGTRLTVL.

The chain is built from TRBV7-9 and TRBJ2-5; 9 positions match TRBD1. Judging by the DNA end, TRBJ2-7 fits better; the J call may be wrong. The CDR3 covers 14 residues. Germline V gene lookup returns CDR1 SEHNR and CDR2 FQNEAQ (reference sequence). The CDR3 coding sequence is TGTGCCAGCATTCCGAGGGACAGGGACTACGAGCAGTACTTC. Protein product: CASIPRDRDYEQYF.

The rearrangement uses TRBV18 and TRBJ2-1; 10 bases fit TRBD1. Germline CDR1 and CDR2: KGHSH and LQKENI. This CDR3 has 16 amino acids. V gave up 4 bases and J gave up 9 bases; unmatched junction bases: 12. This CDR3 reads CASSRTGTGVSVEQFF. Here the CDR3 DNA reads TGTGCCAGCTCACGGACCGGGACAGGGGTGTCTGTTGAGCAGTTCTTC. The full variable domain, rest sourced from reference TRBV18 and TRBJ2-1, is NAGVMQNPRHLVRRRGQEARLRCSPMKGHSHVYWYRQLPEEGLKFMVYLQKENIIDESGMPKERFSAEFPKEGPSILRIQQVVRGDSAAYFCASSRTGTGVSVEQFFGPGTRLTVL.

The chain links TRBV4-1 to TRBJ1-1; 9 positions match TRBD1. J lost 1 base, V lost 3 bases, and 3 bases had no gene match. CDR1 MGHRA and CDR2 YSYEKL come from the germline V gene. This CDR3 comprises 15 residues. The CDR3 is CASSHQTGGNTEAFF. CDR3 nucleotides: TGCGCCAGCAGCCACCAGACAGGGGGGAACACTGAAGCTTTCTTT.

The rearrangement uses TRBV7-9 and TRBJ2-7, with 7 nucleotides matching TRBD1. Trimming cost V 4 bases and J 7 bases; bases outside gene matches: 10. The CDR3 covers 14 residues. Germline V gives CDR1 SEHNR, CDR2 FQNEAQ (reference sequence). The CDR3 here is CASSSDRETWEQYF. The DNA of the CDR3 is TGTGCCAGCAGCTCAGACAGGGAGACCTGGGAGCAGTACTTC. The whole variable domain, remainder taken from reference TRBV7-9 and TRBJ2-7, is DTGVSQNPRHKITKRGQNVTFRCDPISEHNRLYWYRQTLGQGPEFLTYFQNEAQLEKSRLLSDRFSAERPKGSFSTLEIQRTEQGDSAMYLCASSSDRETWEQYFGPGTRLTVT.

The chain joins TRBV18 to TRBJ1-5, with D maybe TRBD1 (6 bases). This CDR3 has 14 residues. Germline V gene sequence: CDR1 KGHSH, CDR2 LQKENI. The germline V and J ends were trimmed by 3 bases and 4 bases, with 10 bases remaining between them. In nucleotides, the CDR3 is TGTGCCAGCTCACCTGGGACAAGGAATCAGCCCCAGCATTTT. Translation: CASSPGTRNQPQHF.

This chain links TRBV27 with TRBJ1-1; a weak D match, TRBD1 (5 bases). The germline V gene has CDR1 MNHEY and CDR2 SMNVEV (reference sequence). Trimming shortened V by 8 bases and J by 2 bases, and 21 bases separated the two germline ends. The CDR3 contains 16 residues. For the CDR3, the DNA is TGTGCCAGCGGACCCACGGGGCCGAACCATAACACTGAAGCTTTCTTT. Protein sequence: CASGPTGPNHNTEAFF.

V is TRBV7-9 and J is TRBJ2-3; D gene unclear. The CDR3 is made up of 16 amino acids. V lost 1 base and J lost 2, with 13 bases in between. Germline V lookup: CDR1 SEHNR, CDR2 FQNEAQ (reference sequence). The CDR3 nucleotides read TGTGCCAGCAGCTTAGGGTGGCGGAAGATCACAGATACGCAGTATTTT. It codes for CASSLGWRKITDTQYF. Together with reference TRBV7-9 and TRBJ2-3, the CDR3 gives the full variable domain: DTGVSQNPRHKITKRGQNVTFRCDPISEHNRLYWYRQTLGQGPEFLTYFQNEAQLEKSRLLSDRFSAERPKGSFSTLEIQRTEQGDSAMYLCASSLGWRKITDTQYFGPGTRLTVL.

The chain has TRBV28 and TRBJ1-3; 9 bases line up with TRBD1. V was clipped by 8 bases and J by 4 bases; unmatched bases: 6. Germline CDR1 MDHEN, CDR2 SYDVKM. The CDR3 contains 14 residues. The CDR3 loop reads CASASTGGGNTIYF. DNA of the CDR3: TGTGCCAGCGCCTCGACAGGGGGAGGAAACACCATATATTTT.

This rearrangement joins TRBV9 to TRBJ2-4, with 11 positions matching TRBD2. CDR3 size: 17 residues. J gave up 8 bases and V 0 bases, and 10 bases lay outside the gene matches. Germline-derived CDR1 and CDR2 are SGDLS and YYNGEE. CDR3 in DNA: TGTGCCAGCAGCGTAGGCAATAGCGGGAGGGCCGGGGACATTCAGTACTTC. This gives the protein CASSVGNSGRAGDIQYF.

This clone has just a few counts. The genes are TRBV6-4 and TRBJ2-1; D is unresolved. The CDR3 has 14 amino acids. In germline, CDR1 is MRHNA, CDR2 SNTAGT. Trimming cost V 6 bases and J 6 bases, with 15 bases left between them. The CDR3 is CASSASMEFNEQFF. In DNA form, the CDR3 reads TGTGCCAGCAGCGCCTCAATGGAGTTCAATGAGCAGTTCTTC.

The chain employs TRBV7-2 and TRBJ1-2, with TRBD1 identical over 8 bases. This CDR3 is built from 16 residues. The junction had 12 bases not matched to a gene; V was cut back by 5 bases and J by 4 bases. Germline-derived CDR1 and CDR2 are SGHTA and FQGNSA. Here the CDR3 DNA reads TGTGCCAGCAGCCCAGAGGCCCAGGGGGCTGGCTATGGCTACACCTTC. The encoded protein is CASSPEAQGAGYGYTF. Variable domain in full (rest from reference TRBV7-2 and TRBJ1-2): GAGVSQSPSNKVTEKGKDVELRCDPISGHTALYWYRQSLGQGLEFLIYFQGNSAPDKSGLPSDRFSAERTGGSVSTLTIQRTQQEDSAVYLCASSPEAQGAGYGYTFGSGTRLTVV.

The V call is TRBV2, the J call TRBJ1-2, with 7 bases aligning to TRBD1. CDR3 length equals 13 residues. The trim removed 4 bases at V and 8 bases at J, leaving 7 bases unmatched. Germline V gene lookup returns CDR1 SNHLY and CDR2 FYNNEI. In nucleotides, the CDR3 is TGTGCCAGCAGTGCGGACAGGCCAGAGGGCTACACCTTC. This encodes CASSADRPEGYTF.

V gene TRBV4-1 combines with J gene TRBJ2-3; 10 nucleotides line up with TRBD2. Trimming at V came to 2 bases and at J to 4 bases, leaving 9 bases not matched to a gene. Per the germline V gene, CDR1 is MGHRA and CDR2 is YSYEKL. This CDR3 spans 17 amino acids. The CDR3 DNA sequence: TGCGCCAGCAGCCAATTATGGGCTAGCGGGAGCGCAGATACGCAGTATTTT. Amino acid sequence: CASSQLWASGSADTQYF.